These 20 T cell receptor beta chains originate from one sample sequenced in a study of T cell responses to AZD1222 COVID-19 vaccine. Data came from immunoSEQ multiplex PCR; TCRdb stores just in-frame clones and leaves some out. This table has around 160,000 clones, roughly nine tenths appearing once. The source was peripheral blood, collected on day 0 of AZD1222 vaccination. The receptors stem from an adult in good health.

The chain has TRBV30 and TRBJ2-7, with 10 bases lining up with TRBD2. After removal of 0 bases from V and 5 bases from J, the junction contained 7 bases not matched to a gene. CDR3 length: 15 residues. Germline CDR1 is GTSNPN and CDR2 is SVGIG (reference sequence). CDR3 in DNA: TGTGCCTGGAGTGTACCGTCTAGCGGGAGAAACGAGCAGTACTTC. Translating it yields CAWSVPSSGRNEQYF. The full variable domain, rest sourced from reference TRBV30 and TRBJ2-7, is SQTIHQWPATLVQPVGSPLSLECTVEGTSNPNLYWYRQAAGRGLQLLFYSVGIGQISSEVPQNLSASRPQDRQFILSSKKLLLSDSGFYLCAWSVPSSGRNEQYFGPGTRLTVT.

This chain links TRBV5-6 with TRBJ1-6; perhaps TRBD1 as D (6 bases). The CDR3 loop spans 14 amino acids. The V gene lost 2 bases and the J gene lost 10 bases, with 13 bases spanning the gap. Per the germline V gene, CDR1 is SGHDT and CDR2 is YYEEEE. CDR3 coding DNA: TGTGCCAGCAGCTTAGGACAGCCCGAATCACCCCTCCACTTT. Its translation is CASSLGQPESPLHF.

This clone was detected once. The V gene is TRBV16, the J gene TRBJ1-6; TRBD1 matches at 9 bases. The ends lost 4 bases at V and 13 bases at J; junction bases unmatched: 8. The CDR3 length is 14 residues. The germline V gene has CDR1 KGHSY and CDR2 FQNENV. As DNA, the CDR3 is TGTGCCAGCAGCCTGGGACAGGGCCCTGATCCCCTCCACTTT. Its translation: CASSLGQGPDPLHF.

V gene TRBV11-2 combines with J gene TRBJ2-7, with 8 bases identical to TRBD1. Germline CDR1 reads SGHAT; CDR2 reads FQNNGV. This CDR3 is 15 amino acids long. With 2 bases clipped from V and 2 bases from J, the junction kept 5 bases outside the gene matches. CDR3 protein: CASSLRGQVPYEQYF. The DNA of the CDR3 is TGTGCCAGCAGCTTACGGGGACAGGTTCCCTACGAGCAGTACTTC.

The chain employs TRBV11-3 and TRBJ2-1, with 10 bases lining up with TRBD1. CDR3 length equals 15 residues. CDR1 SGHNT and CDR2 YENEEA come from the germline V gene. V dropped 9 bases and J dropped 3; count of bases not matched to a gene: 8. This chain's CDR3 is CASTPGQGIYNEQFF. DNA for the CDR3: TGTGCCAGTACACCGGGACAGGGGATCTACAATGAGCAGTTCTTC.

This clone appeared a single time. V is TRBV3-1 (or the pseudogene TRBV3-2) and J is TRBJ1-1; D gene unclear. Germline V gives CDR1 LGHDT, CDR2 YNNKEL (reference sequence). CDR3 length equals 14 residues. Trimming took off 1 base at V and 5 bases at J, with 11 bases between the two ends. CDR3 coding DNA: TGTGCCAGCAGCCAAGCCAGGTTGGGAACTGAAGCTTTCTTT. Translating it yields CASSQARLGTEAFF.

V gene TRBV7-2 combines with J gene TRBJ2-1; 9 nucleotides align to TRBD2. Germline CDR1 reads SGHTA; CDR2 reads FQGNSA. The CDR3 spans 14 residues. After removal of 6 bases from V and 3 bases from J, the junction contained 3 bases not matched to a gene. For the CDR3, the DNA is TGTGCCAGCAGACTAGCGGGCTACTACAATGAGCAGTTCTTC. Translation: CASRLAGYYNEQFF.

The V call is TRBV6-5, the J call TRBJ1-1; D remains ambiguous. CDR1 and CDR2 (germline): MNHEY, SVGAGI. V was trimmed by 3 bases and J by 5 bases, leaving 7 bases between them. The CDR3 spans 12 residues. CDR3 in DNA: TGTGCCAGCAGTTATGGTGAGACTGAAGCTTTCTTT. It codes for CASSYGETEAFF.

Written as DNA, the CDR3 is TGTGCCAGCAGTTGGGGGAAGTTGGACTATGGCTACACCTTC. This translates into CASSWGKLDYGYTF. V gene TRBV6-5 combines with J gene TRBJ1-2; TRBD1 might be the D (5 bases). The germline gives CDR1 MNHEY, CDR2 SVGAGI. V dropped 4 bases and J dropped 3 bases, with 12 bases sitting between them. The CDR3 consists of 14 residues.

This sequence joins TRBV19 and TRBJ1-2; TRBD1 matches at 8 bases. The CDR3 has 14 amino acids. From germline, CDR1 is LNHDA and CDR2 SQIVND (reference sequence). V trimming: 6 bases; J trimming: 7 bases; junction bases outside the gene matches: 10. DNA for the CDR3: TGTGCCAGTAGATCTCGGCAGGGGGCGGGTGGCTACACCTTC. Its protein product is CASRSRQGAGGYTF.

The chain combines TRBV10-3 with TRBJ2-1; 11 positions agree with TRBD2. The J segment lost 0 bases and the V segment lost 6 bases, leaving 10 bases of the junction unmatched. The CDR3 runs to 18 residues. The germline gives CDR1 ENHRY, CDR2 SYGVKD. The CDR3 DNA follows: TGTGCCATCAGCAGAGGGACTAGCGGTTTGAGCTCCTACAATGAGCAGTTCTTC. Residues: CAISRGTSGLSSYNEQFF.

V is TRBV18 and J is TRBJ2-1, with TRBD1 matching over 9 bases. The V and J ends lost 1 base and 9 bases, in that order; junction bases with no gene match: 10. CDR1 is KGHSH, CDR2 LQKENI, per germline. CDR3 length: 16 residues. Written as DNA, the CDR3 is TGTGCCAGCTCACCACGGGACATACAGGGGGCATCTGAGCAGTTCTTC. Translation: CASSPRDIQGASEQFF. The whole variable domain, filled in from reference TRBV18 and TRBJ2-1, reads NAGVMQNPRHLVRRRGQEARLRCSPMKGHSHVYWYRQLPEEGLKFMVYLQKENIIDESGMPKERFSAEFPKEGPSILRIQQVVRGDSAAYFCASSPRDIQGASEQFFGPGTRLTVL.

The CDR3 sequence: CASSPRTGGDEKLFF. The DNA for the CDR3 is TGTGCCAGCAGCCCCCGGACAGGGGGAGATGAAAAACTGTTTTTT. The chain joins TRBV7-9 to TRBJ1-4; 10 nucleotides line up with TRBD1. Germline lookup yields CDR1 SEHNR and CDR2 FQNEAQ (reference sequence). Germline trimming cut 5 bases from V and 6 bases from J; bases unmatched to any gene: 6. The CDR3 consists of 15 residues. The complete variable domain, with remaining parts taken from reference TRBV7-9 and TRBJ1-4, reads DTGVSQNPRHKITKRGQNVTFRCDPISEHNRLYWYRQTLGQGPEFLTYFQNEAQLEKSRLLSDRFSAERPKGSFSTLEIQRTEQGDSAMYLCASSPRTGGDEKLFFGSGTQLSVL.

For the CDR3, the DNA is TGTGCCACCAGTGAGGAACAGGGACAGCCCCAGCATTTT. Protein: CATSEEQGQPQHF. The gene calls are TRBV24-1 and TRBJ1-5; TRBD1 is a possible D gene (6 bases). The CDR3 length is 13 residues. Germline V gene lookup returns CDR1 KGHDR and CDR2 SFDVKD. The V end lost 4 bases, the J end lost 7 bases, and 10 bases lay between the germline ends.

V usage is TRBV24-1 and J usage is TRBJ2-7; TRBD1 matches 9 bases. The CDR3 loop spans 14 amino acids. V was clipped by 6 bases and J by 2 bases; unmatched bases: 4. Germline loops: CDR1 KGHDR, CDR2 SFDVKD. The CDR3 region is CATSRGQGAYEQYF. CDR3 bases: TGTGCCACCAGTCGGGGACAGGGAGCCTACGAGCAGTACTTC.

This clone has just one count. This chain uses TRBV3-1 (or the pseudogene TRBV3-2) with TRBJ2-7; the match to TRBD2 covers 12 bases. The trim removed 5 bases at V and 5 bases at J, leaving 10 bases unmatched. Germline lookup yields CDR1 LGHDT and CDR2 YNNKEL (reference sequence). CDR3 length: 16 residues. CDR3 nucleotide sequence: TGTGCCAGCAGCACAAAGTGGACTAGCGGGAATCACGAGCAGTACTTC. As protein: CASSTKWTSGNHEQYF.

In DNA form, the CDR3 reads TGTGCCAGTACCCGTAGGGGGGGCTTGAGCACTGAAGCTTTCTTT. Translated: CASTRRGGLSTEAFF. The chain is built from TRBV19 and TRBJ1-1; D may be TRBD1 (6 bases). Between the trimmed V and J ends, which lost 7 bases and 4 bases, there was a span of 19 bases. Germline-derived CDR1 and CDR2 are LNHDA and SQIVND (reference sequence). This CDR3 comprises 15 residues.

V is TRBV9 and J is TRBJ1-3; TRBD1 matches at 9 bases. Germline V lookup: CDR1 SGDLS, CDR2 YYNGEE. The CDR3 is 19 amino acids. J lost 4 bases, V lost 3 bases, and 17 bases had no gene match. As DNA, the CDR3 is TGTGCCAGCAGCGCGACAGGGGGGGACTCCCGAACTGGAGGAAACACCATATATTTT. As protein: CASSATGGDSRTGGNTIYF.

The V call is TRBV27, the J call TRBJ2-2, with D tentatively TRBD1 (6 bases). Germline V lookup: CDR1 MNHEY, CDR2 SMNVEV (reference sequence). The CDR3 is made up of 14 amino acids. Trimming pared 0 bases from V and 6 bases from J, leaving 8 bases between. CDR3 loop: CASSLSRGSGELFF. The CDR3 region has the DNA TGTGCCAGCAGTTTATCGAGGGGGTCCGGGGAGCTGTTTTTT.

The CDR3 region is CASSLRSRGKGYGYTF. The CDR3 coding sequence is TGCGCCAGCAGCTTGCGGTCCCGGGGTAAGGGCTATGGCTACACCTTC. This chain uses TRBV5-1 with TRBJ1-2, with no clear D. The V gene's germline CDR1 is SGHRS and CDR2 YFSETQ. V lost 1 base, J lost 4 bases, and 17 bases lay in between. The CDR3 has 16 residues.